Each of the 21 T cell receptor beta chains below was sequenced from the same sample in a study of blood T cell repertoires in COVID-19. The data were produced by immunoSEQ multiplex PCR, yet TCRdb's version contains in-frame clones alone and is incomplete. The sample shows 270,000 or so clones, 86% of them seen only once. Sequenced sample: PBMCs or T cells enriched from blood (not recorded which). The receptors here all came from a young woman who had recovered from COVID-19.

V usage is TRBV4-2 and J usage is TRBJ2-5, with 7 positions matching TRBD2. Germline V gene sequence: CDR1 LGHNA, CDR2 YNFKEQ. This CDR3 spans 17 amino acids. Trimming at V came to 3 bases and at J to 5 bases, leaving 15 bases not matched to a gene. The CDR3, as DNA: TGTGCCAGCAGCCAGTTCGCCGCAAGGACTAGTGGGGAGACCCAGTACTTC. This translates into CASSQFAARTSGETQYF.

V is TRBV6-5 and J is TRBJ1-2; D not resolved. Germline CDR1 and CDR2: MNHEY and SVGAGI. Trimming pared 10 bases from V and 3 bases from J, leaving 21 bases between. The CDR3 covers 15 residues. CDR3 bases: TGTGCCACCAGACCTAGAGTCGAGTGGGACTATGGCTACACCTTC. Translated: CATRPRVEWDYGYTF.

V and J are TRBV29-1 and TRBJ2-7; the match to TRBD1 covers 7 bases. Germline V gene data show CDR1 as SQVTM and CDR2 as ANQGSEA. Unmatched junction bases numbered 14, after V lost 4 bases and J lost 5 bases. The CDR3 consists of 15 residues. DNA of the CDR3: TGCAGCGTTGTCGACAGGGCCCTGGGGCTCAACGAGCAGTACTTC. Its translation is CSVVDRALGLNEQYF.

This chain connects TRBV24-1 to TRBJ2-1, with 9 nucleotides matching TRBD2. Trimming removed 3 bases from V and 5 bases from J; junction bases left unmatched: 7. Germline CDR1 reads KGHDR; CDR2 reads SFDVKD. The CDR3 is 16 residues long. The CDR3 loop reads CATSDRSGSYNNEQFF. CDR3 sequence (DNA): TGTGCCACCAGTGATCGTAGCGGGAGCTATAACAATGAGCAGTTCTTC.

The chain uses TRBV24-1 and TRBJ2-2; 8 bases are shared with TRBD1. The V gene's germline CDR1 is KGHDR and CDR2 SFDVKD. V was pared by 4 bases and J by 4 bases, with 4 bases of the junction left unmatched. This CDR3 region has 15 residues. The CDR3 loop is CATSEGGQGTGELFF. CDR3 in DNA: TGTGCCACCAGTGAGGGAGGACAGGGCACCGGGGAGCTGTTTTTT.

The CDR3 here is CASSPVVISTAPSNTGELFF. In DNA form, the CDR3 reads TGTGCCAGCTCACCAGTTGTAATATCGACAGCACCCTCGAACACCGGGGAGCTGTTTTTT. The V call is TRBV18, the J call TRBJ2-2; tentative D call: TRBD1 (5 bases). From germline, CDR1 is KGHSH and CDR2 LQKENI. V lost 2 bases, J lost 0 bases, and 22 bases lay in between. The CDR3 is 20 residues long. Drawing the rest from reference TRBV18 and TRBJ2-2, the complete variable domain is NAGVMQNPRHLVRRRGQEARLRCSPMKGHSHVYWYRQLPEEGLKFMVYLQKENIIDESGMPKERFSAEFPKEGPSILRIQQVVRGDSAAYFCASSPVVISTAPSNTGELFFGEGSRLTVL.

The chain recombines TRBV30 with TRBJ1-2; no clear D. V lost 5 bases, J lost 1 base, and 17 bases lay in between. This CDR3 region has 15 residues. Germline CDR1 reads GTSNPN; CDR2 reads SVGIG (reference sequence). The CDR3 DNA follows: TGTGCCTGGGCCCGGTTGATGGTTAATAACTATGGCTACACCTTC. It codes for CAWARLMVNNYGYTF.

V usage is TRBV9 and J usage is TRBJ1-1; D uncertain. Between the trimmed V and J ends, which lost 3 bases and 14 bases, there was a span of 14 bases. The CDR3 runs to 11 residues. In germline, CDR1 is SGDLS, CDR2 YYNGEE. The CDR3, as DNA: TGTGCCAGCAGCGCCGAACGCGGGATCTTCTTT. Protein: CASSAERGIFF.

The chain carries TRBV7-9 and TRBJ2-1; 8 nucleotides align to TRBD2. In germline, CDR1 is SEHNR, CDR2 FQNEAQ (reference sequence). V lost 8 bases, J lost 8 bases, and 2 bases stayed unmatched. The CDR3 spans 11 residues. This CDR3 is CASSGRDEQFF. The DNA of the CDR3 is TGTGCCAGCTCCGGGAGGGATGAGCAGTTCTTC.

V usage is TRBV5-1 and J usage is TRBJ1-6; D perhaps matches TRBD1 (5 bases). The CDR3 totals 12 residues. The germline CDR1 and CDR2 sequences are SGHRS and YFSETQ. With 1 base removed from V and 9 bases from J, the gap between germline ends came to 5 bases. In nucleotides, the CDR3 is TGCGCCAGCAGCTTGCAGGGTTCACCCCTCCACTTT. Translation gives CASSLQGSPLHF.

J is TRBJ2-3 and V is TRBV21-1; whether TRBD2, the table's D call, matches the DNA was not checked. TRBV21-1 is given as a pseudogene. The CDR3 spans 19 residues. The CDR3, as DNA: TGTGCCAGCACCCCAAAGGGGCTAGCGGGAGGGCCTAACACAGATACGCAGTATTTT. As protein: CASTPKGLAGGPNTDTQYF.

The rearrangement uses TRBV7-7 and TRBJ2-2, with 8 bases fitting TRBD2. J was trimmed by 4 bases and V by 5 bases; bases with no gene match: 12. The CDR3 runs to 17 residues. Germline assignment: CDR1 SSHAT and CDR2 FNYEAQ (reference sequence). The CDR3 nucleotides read TGTGCCAGCAGCCCAAAAGCGGGAGCGGTCGTCACCGGGGAGCTGTTTTTT. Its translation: CASSPKAGAVVTGELFF.

For the CDR3, the DNA is TGTGCCAGCAGTGAAGGGGCAAGTCATGGCTACACCTTC. Translation: CASSEGASHGYTF. This chain links TRBV2 with TRBJ1-2; D is unresolved. CDR3 length: 13 residues. V lost 1 base, J lost 6 bases, and 9 bases lay in between. Per the germline V gene, CDR1 is SNHLY and CDR2 is FYNNEI.

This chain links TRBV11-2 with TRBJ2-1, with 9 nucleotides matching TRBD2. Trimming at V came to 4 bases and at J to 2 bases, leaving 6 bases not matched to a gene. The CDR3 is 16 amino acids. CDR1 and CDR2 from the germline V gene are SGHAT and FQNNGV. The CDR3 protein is CASSSGSSGAYNEQFF. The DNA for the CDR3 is TGTGCCAGCAGCTCAGGGTCTAGCGGGGCCTACAATGAGCAGTTCTTC. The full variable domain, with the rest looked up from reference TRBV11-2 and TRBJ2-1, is EAGVAQSPRYKIIEKRQSVAFWCNPISGHATLYWYQQILGQGPKLLIQFQNNGVVDDSQLPKDRFSAERLKGVDSTLKIQPAKLEDSAVYLCASSSGSSGAYNEQFFGPGTRLTVL.

This CDR3 is CASSEAGNSFVYGYTF. CDR3 DNA: TGTGCCAGCAGTGAAGCCGGAAACAGTTTTGTCTATGGCTACACCTTC. The rearrangement uses TRBV2 and TRBJ1-2; D remains unclear. Germline V CDR1 and CDR2: SNHLY, FYNNEI. The V end was cut by 0 bases, the J end by 4 bases, with 15 bases between. The CDR3 is 16 residues long.

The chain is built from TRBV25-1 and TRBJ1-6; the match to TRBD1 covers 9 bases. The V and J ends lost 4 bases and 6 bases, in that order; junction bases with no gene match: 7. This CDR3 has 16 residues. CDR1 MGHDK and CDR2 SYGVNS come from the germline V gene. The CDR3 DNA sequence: TGTGCCAGCAGTGCTACCGCGGGACAGGGTAATTCACCCCTCCACTTT. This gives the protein CASSATAGQGNSPLHF.

The CDR3, as DNA: TGTGCCAGCAGCCCAGACAGGGTTGGAAACACCATATATTTT. Amino acids: CASSPDRVGNTIYF. The V call is TRBV7-9, the J call TRBJ1-3; 7 positions agree with TRBD1. J was trimmed by 3 bases and V by 5 bases; bases with no gene match: 4. The CDR3 is 14 residues long. Germline CDR1 and CDR2: SEHNR and FQNEAQ (reference sequence).

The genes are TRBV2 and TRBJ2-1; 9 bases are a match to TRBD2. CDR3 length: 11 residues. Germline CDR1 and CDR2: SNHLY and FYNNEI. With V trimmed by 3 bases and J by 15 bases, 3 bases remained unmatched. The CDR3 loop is CASSDSGGPFF. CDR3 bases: TGTGCCAGCAGTGACAGCGGGGGGCCGTTCTTC. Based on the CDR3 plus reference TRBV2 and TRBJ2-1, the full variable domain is EPEVTQTPSHQVTQMGQEVILRCVPISNHLYFYWYRQILGQKVEFLVSFYNNEISEKSEIFDDQFSVERPDGSNFTLKIRSTKLEDSAMYFCASSDSGGPFFGPGTRLTVL.

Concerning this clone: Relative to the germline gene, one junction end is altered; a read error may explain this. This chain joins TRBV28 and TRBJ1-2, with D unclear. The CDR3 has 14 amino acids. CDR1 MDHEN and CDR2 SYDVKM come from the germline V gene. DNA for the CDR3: TGTGCCAGCAGTTTTGGCCCCGATCGTTCTTCAGGTTCCTTC. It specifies CASSFGPDRSSGSF.

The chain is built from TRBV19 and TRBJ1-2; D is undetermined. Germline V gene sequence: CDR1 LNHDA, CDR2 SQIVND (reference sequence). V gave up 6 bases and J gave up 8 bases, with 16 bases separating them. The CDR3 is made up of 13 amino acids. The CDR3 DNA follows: TGTGCCAGTAGATTCGGGGAACTATGGGGCTACACCTTC. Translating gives CASRFGELWGYTF.

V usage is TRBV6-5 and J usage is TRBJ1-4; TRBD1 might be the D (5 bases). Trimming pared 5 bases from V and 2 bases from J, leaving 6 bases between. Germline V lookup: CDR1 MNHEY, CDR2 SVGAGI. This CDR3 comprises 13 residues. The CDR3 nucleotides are TGTGCCAGCAGTCGGGGGACTAATGAAAAACTGTTTTTT. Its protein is CASSRGTNEKLFF.